A single sample is the source of the 10 T cell receptor beta chains below, sequenced in a study of immune evolution from preneoplasia to lung adenocarcinoma. Using immunoSEQ multiplex PCR, the repertoire was profiled, and TCRdb retains in-frame clones only, with some absent. Of approximately 1,200 clones in the sample, about 87% were seen once. The sequencing sample was made of FFPE adjacent normal lung tissue. These receptors came from a person in their sixties with lung adenocarcinoma.

This clone occurred once. CDR3 in amino acids: CASSVADIGTKNIQYF. CDR3 DNA: TGTGCCAGCAGCGTAGCTGACATAGGAACCAAAAACATTCAGTACTTC. V gene TRBV9 combines with J gene TRBJ2-4; D is undetermined. CDR1 and CDR2 (germline): SGDLS, YYNGEE. The CDR3 consists of 16 residues. V was trimmed by 0 bases and J by 2 bases, leaving 12 bases between them.

This chain joins TRBV2 and TRBJ2-7; TRBD1 matches at 7 bases. Germline CDR1 and CDR2: SNHLY and FYNNEI. The CDR3 totals 15 residues. V trimming: 2 bases; J trimming: 0 bases; junction bases outside the gene matches: 4. CDR3 nucleotide sequence: TGTGCCAGCAGTGAACCCGGGACAGCCTCCTACGAGCAGTACTTC. It codes for CASSEPGTASYEQYF.

V is TRBV6-4 and J is TRBJ2-2, with 8 bases aligning to TRBD1. The CDR3 length is 16 residues. Germline CDR1 and CDR2: MRHNA and SNTAGT. V was pared by 0 bases and J by 6 bases, with 6 bases of the junction left unmatched. The CDR3 region has the DNA TGTGCCAGCAGTGACTCTGGACAGGGTGCTGCCGGGGAGCTGTTTTTT. Its protein product is CASSDSGQGAAGELFF.

The chain uses TRBV19 and TRBJ1-1; a weak D match, TRBD1 (6 bases). The CDR3 has 13 amino acids. CDR1 and CDR2 (germline): LNHDA, SQIVND (reference sequence). With 3 bases removed from V and 11 bases from J, the gap between germline ends came to 16 bases. The CDR3 DNA reads TGTGCCAGTAGTATCCGGGGGGCCTACGAGGCTTTCTTT. It specifies CASSIRGAYEAFF.

The chain employs TRBV4-2 and TRBJ1-2; no definite D call. There are 14 residues in the CDR3. Germline CDR1 reads LGHNA; CDR2 reads YNFKEQ. V was pared by 0 bases and J by 4 bases, with 9 bases between. CDR3 DNA sequence: TGTGCCAGCAGCCAAGATGAGGGTCCCTATGGCTACACCTTC. Residues: CASSQDEGPYGYTF.

V is TRBV25-1 and J is TRBJ1-2; D gene unclear. V shed 5 bases and J shed 1 base, with 8 bases lying between them. Germline lookup yields CDR1 MGHDK and CDR2 SYGVNS. The CDR3 sequence is 13 residues long. The CDR3 here is CASSYSLNYGYTF. The CDR3 DNA is TGTGCCAGCAGTTACAGTCTTAACTATGGCTACACCTTC.

The chain couples TRBV5-1 to TRBJ1-2; 7 nucleotides agree with TRBD1. In germline, CDR1 is SGHRS, CDR2 YFSETQ. This CDR3 comprises 11 residues. V lost 6 bases to trimming and J lost 6 bases; unmatched junction nucleotides: 2. CDR3: CASTTGDGYTF. For the CDR3, the DNA is TGCGCCAGCACTACAGGGGATGGCTACACCTTC.

The chain employs TRBV14 and TRBJ2-7, with D uncertain. V was cut by 0 bases and J by 6 bases, with 9 bases left in between. The length of the CDR3 is 13 residues. Per germline, CDR1 SGHDN and CDR2 FVKESK. The CDR3 loop reads CASSQDLGLEQYF. For the CDR3, the DNA is TGTGCCAGCAGCCAAGACCTAGGTCTCGAGCAGTACTTC.

The chain combines TRBV30 with TRBJ2-3, with 8 bases identical to TRBD2. The CDR3 is made up of 15 amino acids. Germline V CDR1 and CDR2: GTSNPN, SVGIG (reference sequence). The V and J ends lost 4 bases and 3 bases, in that order; junction bases with no gene match: 9. The CDR3: CAWTLLAGTTDTQYF. The DNA of the CDR3 is TGTGCCTGGACCCTTCTAGCGGGTACTACAGATACGCAGTATTTT. The full variable domain, with the rest looked up from reference TRBV30 and TRBJ2-3, is SQTIHQWPATLVQPVGSPLSLECTVEGTSNPNLYWYRQAAGRGLQLLFYSVGIGQISSEVPQNLSASRPQDRQFILSSKKLLLSDSGFYLCAWTLLAGTTDTQYFGPGTRLTVL.

The chain links TRBV7-9 to TRBJ1-1; possibly TRBD1 for D (5 bases). This CDR3 region has 12 residues. Per the germline V gene, CDR1 is SEHNR and CDR2 is FQNEAQ (reference sequence). Trimming shortened V by 6 bases and J by 3 bases, and 8 bases separated the two germline ends. Here the CDR3 reads CASSGGYTEAFF. The CDR3 DNA reads TGTGCCAGCAGTGGGGGATACACTGAAGCTTTCTTT.